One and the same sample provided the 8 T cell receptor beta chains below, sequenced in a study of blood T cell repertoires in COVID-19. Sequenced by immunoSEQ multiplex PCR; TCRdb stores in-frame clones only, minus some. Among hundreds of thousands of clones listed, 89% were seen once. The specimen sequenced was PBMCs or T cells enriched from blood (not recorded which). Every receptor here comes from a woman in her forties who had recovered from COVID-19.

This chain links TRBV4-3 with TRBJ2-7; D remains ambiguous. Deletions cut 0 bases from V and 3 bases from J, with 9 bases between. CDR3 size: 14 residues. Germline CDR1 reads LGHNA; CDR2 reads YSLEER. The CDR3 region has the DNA TGCGCCAGCAGCCAAGAAAGAGGCAGCTACGAGCAGTACTTC. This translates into CASSQERGSYEQYF.

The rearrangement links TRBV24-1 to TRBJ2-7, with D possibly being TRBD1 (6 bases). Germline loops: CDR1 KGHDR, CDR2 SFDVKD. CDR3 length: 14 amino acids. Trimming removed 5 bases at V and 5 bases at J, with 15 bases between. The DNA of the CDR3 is TGTGCCACCAGTGGGCAGGGGCTCCTTGACGAGCAGTACTTC. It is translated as CATSGQGLLDEQYF.

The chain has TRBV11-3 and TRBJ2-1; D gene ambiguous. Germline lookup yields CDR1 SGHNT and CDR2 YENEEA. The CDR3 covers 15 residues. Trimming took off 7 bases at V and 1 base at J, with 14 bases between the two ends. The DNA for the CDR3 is TGTGCCAGCACCCCCGGTGGAGATTCCTACAATGAGCAGTTCTTC. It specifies CASTPGGDSYNEQFF.

The CDR3 DNA reads as TGTGCCAGCAGTCTCACTTACGGGGAGCTGTTTTTT. Translation gives CASSLTYGELFF. The chain joins TRBV27 to TRBJ2-2; D not certain. V lost 5 bases and J 7 bases, leaving 8 bases between the germline ends. The CDR3 contains 12 residues. The germline V gene has CDR1 MNHEY and CDR2 SMNVEV (reference sequence).

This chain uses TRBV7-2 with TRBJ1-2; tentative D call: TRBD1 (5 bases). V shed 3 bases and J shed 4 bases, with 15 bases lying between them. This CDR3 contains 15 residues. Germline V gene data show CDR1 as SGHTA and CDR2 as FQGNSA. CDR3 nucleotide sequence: TGTGCCAGCAGCTTCGACCTAGGGGTTGGCTATGGCTACACCTTC. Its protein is CASSFDLGVGYGYTF.

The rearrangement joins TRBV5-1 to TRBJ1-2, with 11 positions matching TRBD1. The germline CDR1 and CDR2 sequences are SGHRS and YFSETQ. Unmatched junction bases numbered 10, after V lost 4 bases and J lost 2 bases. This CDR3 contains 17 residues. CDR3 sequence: CASSQGQGVGSNYGYTF. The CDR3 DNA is TGCGCCAGCAGCCAGGGACAGGGGGTAGGGTCGAACTATGGCTACACCTTC.

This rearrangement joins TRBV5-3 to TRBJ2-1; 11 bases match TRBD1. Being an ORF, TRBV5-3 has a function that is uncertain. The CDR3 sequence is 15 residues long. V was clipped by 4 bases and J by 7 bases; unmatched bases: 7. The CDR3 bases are TGTGCCAGAAGCGTGTGTGGGACAGGGGGAAATGAGCAGTTCTTC. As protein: CARSVCGTGGNEQFF.

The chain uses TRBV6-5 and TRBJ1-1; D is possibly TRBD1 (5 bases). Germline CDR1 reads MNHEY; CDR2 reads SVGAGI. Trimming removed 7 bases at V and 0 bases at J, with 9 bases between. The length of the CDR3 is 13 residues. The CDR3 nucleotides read TGTGCCAGCAAGGGGTCATTGAACACTGAAGCTTTCTTT. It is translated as CASKGSLNTEAFF.